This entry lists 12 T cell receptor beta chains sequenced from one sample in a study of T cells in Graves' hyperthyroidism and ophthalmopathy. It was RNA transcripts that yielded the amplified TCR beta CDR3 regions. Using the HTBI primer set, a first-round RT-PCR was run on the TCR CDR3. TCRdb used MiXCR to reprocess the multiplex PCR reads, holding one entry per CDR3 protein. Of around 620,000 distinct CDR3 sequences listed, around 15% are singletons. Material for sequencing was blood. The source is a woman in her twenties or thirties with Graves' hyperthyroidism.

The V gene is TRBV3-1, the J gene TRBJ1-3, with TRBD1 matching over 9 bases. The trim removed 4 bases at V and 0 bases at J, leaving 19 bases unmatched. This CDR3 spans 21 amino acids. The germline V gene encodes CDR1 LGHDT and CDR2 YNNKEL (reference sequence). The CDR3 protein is CASSPSLGTGRTSGSGNTIYF. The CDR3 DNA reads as TGTGCCAGCAGCCCATCCCTGGGGACAGGGCGCACATCCGGCTCTGGAAACACCATATATTTT. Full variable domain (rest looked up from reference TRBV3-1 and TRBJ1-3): DTAVSQTPKYLVTQMGNDKSIKCEQNLGHDTMYWYKQDSKKFLKIMFSYNNKELIINETVPNRFSPKSPDKAHLNLHINSLELGDSAVYFCASSPSLGTGRTSGSGNTIYFGEGSWLTVV.

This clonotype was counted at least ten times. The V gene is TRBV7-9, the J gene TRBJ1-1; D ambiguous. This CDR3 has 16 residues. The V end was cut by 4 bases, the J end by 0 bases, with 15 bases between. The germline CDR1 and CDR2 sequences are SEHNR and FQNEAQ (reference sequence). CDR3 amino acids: CASSSWQVTMNTEAFF. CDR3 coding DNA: TGTGCCAGCAGCTCATGGCAGGTCACCATGAACACTGAAGCTTTCTTT.

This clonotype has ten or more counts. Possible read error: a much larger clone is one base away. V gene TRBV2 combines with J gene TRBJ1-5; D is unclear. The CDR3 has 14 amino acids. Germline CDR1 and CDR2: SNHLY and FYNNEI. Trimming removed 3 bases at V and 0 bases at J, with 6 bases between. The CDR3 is CASSDRYSNQPQHF. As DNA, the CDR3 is TGTGCCAGCAGTGACAGATATAGCAATCAGCCCCAGCATTTT.

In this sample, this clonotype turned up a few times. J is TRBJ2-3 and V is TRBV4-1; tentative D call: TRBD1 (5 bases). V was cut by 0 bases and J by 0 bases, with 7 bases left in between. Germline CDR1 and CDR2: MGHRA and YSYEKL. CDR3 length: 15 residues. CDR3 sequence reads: CASSQDGASTDTQYF. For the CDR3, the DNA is TGCGCCAGCAGCCAAGATGGGGCTAGCACAGATACGCAGTATTTT.

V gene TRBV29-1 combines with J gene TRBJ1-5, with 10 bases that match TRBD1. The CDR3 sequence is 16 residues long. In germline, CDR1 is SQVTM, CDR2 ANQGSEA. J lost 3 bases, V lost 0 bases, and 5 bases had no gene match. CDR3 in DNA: TGCAGCGTTGAAGATTTCGACAGGGGGCTCAATCAGCCCCAGCATTTT. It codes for CSVEDFDRGLNQPQHF. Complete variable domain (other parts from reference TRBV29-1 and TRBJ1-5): SAVISQKPSRDICQRGTSLTIQCQVDSQVTMMFWYRQQPGQSLTLIATANQGSEATYESGFVIDKFPISRPNLTFSTLTVSNMSPEDSSIYLCSVEDFDRGLNQPQHFGDGTRLSIL.

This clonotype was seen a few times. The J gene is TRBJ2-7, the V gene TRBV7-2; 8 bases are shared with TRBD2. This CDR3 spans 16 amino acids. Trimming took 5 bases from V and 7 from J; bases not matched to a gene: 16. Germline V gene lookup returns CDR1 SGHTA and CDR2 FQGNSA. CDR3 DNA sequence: TGTGCCAGCAGCCTGGGTCTCCTCGGGAGGGCCGATGAGCAGTACTTC. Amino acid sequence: CASSLGLLGRADEQYF.

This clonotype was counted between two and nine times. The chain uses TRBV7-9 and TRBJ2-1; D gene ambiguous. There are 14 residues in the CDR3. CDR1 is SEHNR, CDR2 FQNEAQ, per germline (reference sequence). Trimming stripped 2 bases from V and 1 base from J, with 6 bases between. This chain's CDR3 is CASSLITSYNEQFF. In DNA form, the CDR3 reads TGTGCCAGCAGCTTAATCACTTCCTACAATGAGCAGTTCTTC. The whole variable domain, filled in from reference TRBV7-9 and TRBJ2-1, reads DTGVSQNPRHKITKRGQNVTFRCDPISEHNRLYWYRQTLGQGPEFLTYFQNEAQLEKSRLLSDRFSAERPKGSFSTLEIQRTEQGDSAMYLCASSLITSYNEQFFGPGTRLTVL.

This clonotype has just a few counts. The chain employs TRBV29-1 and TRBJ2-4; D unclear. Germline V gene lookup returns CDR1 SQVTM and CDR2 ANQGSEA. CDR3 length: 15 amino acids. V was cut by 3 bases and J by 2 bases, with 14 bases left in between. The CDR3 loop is CSVDNSVVSKNIQYF. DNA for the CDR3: TGCAGCGTTGATAACAGCGTGGTGTCCAAAAACATTCAGTACTTC. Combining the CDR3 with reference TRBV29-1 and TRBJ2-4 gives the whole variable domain SAVISQKPSRDICQRGTSLTIQCQVDSQVTMMFWYRQQPGQSLTLIATANQGSEATYESGFVIDKFPISRPNLTFSTLTVSNMSPEDSSIYLCSVDNSVVSKNIQYFGAGTRLSVL.

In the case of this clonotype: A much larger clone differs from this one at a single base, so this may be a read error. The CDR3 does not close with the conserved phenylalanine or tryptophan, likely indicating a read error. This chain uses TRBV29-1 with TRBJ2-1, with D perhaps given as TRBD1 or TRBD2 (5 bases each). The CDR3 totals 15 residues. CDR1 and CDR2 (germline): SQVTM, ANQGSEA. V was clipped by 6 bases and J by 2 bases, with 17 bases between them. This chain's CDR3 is CSVVGGGVAYNEQFS. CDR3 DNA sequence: TGCAGCGTCGTCGGTGGGGGAGTGGCCTACAATGAGCAGTTCTCC.

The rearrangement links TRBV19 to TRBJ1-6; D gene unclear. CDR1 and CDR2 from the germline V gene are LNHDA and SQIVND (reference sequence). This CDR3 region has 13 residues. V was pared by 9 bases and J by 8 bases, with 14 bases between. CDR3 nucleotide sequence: TGTGCCAGCGCGACGGACCGTCATTCACCCCTCCACTTT. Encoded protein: CASATDRHSPLHF.

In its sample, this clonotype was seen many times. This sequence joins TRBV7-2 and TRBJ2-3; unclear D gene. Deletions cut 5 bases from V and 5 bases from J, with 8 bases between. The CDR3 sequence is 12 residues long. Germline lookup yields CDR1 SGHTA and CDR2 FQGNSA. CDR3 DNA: TGTGCCAGCAGCCCGTCCCTAGATACGCAGTATTTT. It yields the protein CASSPSLDTQYF.

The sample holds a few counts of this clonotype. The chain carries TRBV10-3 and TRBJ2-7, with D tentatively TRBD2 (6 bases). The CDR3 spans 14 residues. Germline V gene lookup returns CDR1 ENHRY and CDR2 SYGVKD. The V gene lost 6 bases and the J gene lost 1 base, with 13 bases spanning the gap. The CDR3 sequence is CAIRSIGTSYEQYF. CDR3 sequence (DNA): TGTGCCATCAGATCGATCGGGACTTCCTACGAGCAGTACTTC.